These 17 T cell receptor beta chains share one sample of origin, sequenced in a study of CD8+ T cells in alopecia areata listed by TCRdb under 2018. Libraries were prepared through the immunoSEQ multiplex PCR assay. RNA was extracted from all samples and reverse transcribed into cDNA, which served as template for TCR sequencing. TCRdb retrieved this table from immuneACCESS and kept in-frame rearrangements only. Not all clones are present; in checked studies, unresolved V genes account for under half, and no reason is known for the remainder. This sample lists some 130,000 clones; about 59% were detected once. The top ten clones comprise 15% to 20% of the sample. This sample's time point label indicates: roughly 27 days on oral tofacitinib. This specimen's treatment or condition label, per the study, means: oral pan-JAK inhibitor, 5-10 mg twice daily. The sample in question was CD8+ T cells sorted from blood, obtained at week 4, from a patient treated with tofacitinib. The receptors originated from a human donor with alopecia areata.

This clone is medium-sized. The chain uses TRBV7-9 and TRBJ2-3; D possibly uses TRBD1 or TRBD2 (5 bases each). The CDR3 runs 15 residues. V lost 5 bases and J 0 bases, leaving 12 bases between the germline ends. The germline V gene has CDR1 SEHNR and CDR2 FQNEAQ (reference sequence). The DNA of the CDR3 is TGTGCCAGCAGCCCGGGGACGAGTAGCACAGATACGCAGTATTTT. Its translation: CASSPGTSSTDTQYF.

The chain recombines TRBV5-1 with TRBJ2-5, with D maybe TRBD2 (5 bases). Judging by the DNA end, TRBJ2-7 fits better; the J call may be wrong. The germline CDR1 and CDR2 sequences are SGHRS and YFSETQ. The length of the CDR3 is 13 residues. The CDR3 loop reads CASSATGVYEQYF. CDR3 sequence (DNA): TGCGCCAGCAGCGCAACCGGGGTCTACGAGCAGTACTTC.

The chain combines TRBV5-6 with TRBJ2-7; TRBD1 might be the D (6 bases). This CDR3 comprises 11 residues. The ends were cut back, 6 bases at V and 6 bases at J, with 10 bases in the middle. Germline loops: CDR1 SGHDT, CDR2 YYEEEE. The CDR3 here is CASTSGAEQYF. Here the CDR3 DNA reads TGTGCCAGCACGTCAGGGGCCGAGCAGTACTTC.

This clone was seen a handful of times. The same CDR3 also results from other DNA sequences found in this sample. The chain joins TRBV30 to TRBJ2-7, with TRBD1 matching 12 bases. Germline loops: CDR1 GTSNPN, CDR2 SVGIG (reference sequence). J was trimmed by 6 bases and V by 2 bases; bases with no gene match: 2. The CDR3 is 13 amino acids. The CDR3 DNA reads as TGTGCCTGGAGTTGGGACAGGGGGCTCGAGCAGTACTTC. Its protein product is CAWSWDRGLEQYF.

This clone was counted a few times. The chain carries TRBV2 and TRBJ2-5; TRBD1 is a possible D gene (6 bases). This CDR3 is 14 amino acids long. CDR1 is SNHLY and CDR2 is FYNNEI in the germline V gene. Trimming took off 3 bases at V and 5 bases at J, with 13 bases between the two ends. CDR3 amino acids: CASSEGQGLETQYF. The DNA of the CDR3 is TGTGCCAGCAGTGAGGGGCAGGGGTTGGAGACCCAGTACTTC.

This clone was detected a few times. This chain connects TRBV6-4 to TRBJ2-3, with D possibly matching TRBD2 (5 bases). The CDR3 is 16 amino acids. CDR1 and CDR2 from the germline V gene are MRHNA and SNTAGT. V was cut by 5 bases and J by 3 bases, with 18 bases left in between. The CDR3 is CASSYGGGEFTDTQYF. Written as DNA, the CDR3 is TGTGCCAGCAGTTACGGTGGAGGAGAGTTTACAGATACGCAGTATTTT.

This chain uses TRBV11-2 with TRBJ2-2, with unresolved D. The V end lost 1 base, the J end lost 1 base, and 19 bases lay between the germline ends. Per germline, CDR1 SGHAT and CDR2 FQNNGV. CDR3 size: 19 residues. This chain's CDR3 is CASSLGGNVGQLNTGELFF. The CDR3 nucleotides are TGTGCCAGCAGCTTAGGTGGTAATGTCGGGCAGCTGAACACCGGGGAGCTGTTTTTT.

This clone was observed a few times. V is TRBV2 and J is TRBJ2-2; D call uncertain. The CDR3 length is 16 residues. Trimming left V 7 bases short and J 1 base short, with 16 bases between. The germline V gene has CDR1 SNHLY and CDR2 FYNNEI. The DNA of the CDR3 is TGTGCCAGCACCGAAGCTCCGAGAGTGAACACCGGGGAGCTGTTTTTT. It specifies CASTEAPRVNTGELFF.

V gene TRBV9 combines with J gene TRBJ2-3; a weak D match, TRBD1 (6 bases). Germline CDR1 SGDLS, CDR2 YYNGEE. CDR3 length: 14 amino acids. V shed 4 bases and J shed 2 bases, with 11 bases lying between them. Written as DNA, the CDR3 is TGTGCCAGCAGCTCCTGGACAGACACAGATACGCAGTATTTT. Translation gives CASSSWTDTDTQYF.

This clone showed up just a few times. The J gene is TRBJ1-1, the V gene TRBV9; the D gene is possibly TRBD1 (5 bases). Germline V lookup: CDR1 SGDLS, CDR2 YYNGEE. The CDR3 loop spans 15 amino acids. V was clipped by 5 bases and J by 3 bases, with 17 bases between them. The CDR3 DNA reads as TGTGCCAGCAGTCCTCCCCCCCAGGGTTACACTGAAGCTTTCTTT. It translates to CASSPPPQGYTEAFF.

The rearrangement joins TRBV27 to TRBJ2-5, with 7 positions matching TRBD2. Unmatched junction bases numbered 11, after V lost 8 bases and J lost 5 bases. The CDR3 has 14 amino acids. The V gene's germline CDR1 is MNHEY and CDR2 SMNVEV (reference sequence). The CDR3 reads CASRALGGGETQYF. The CDR3 DNA follows: TGTGCCAGCCGGGCGTTGGGGGGAGGGGAGACCCAGTACTTC.

The chain couples TRBV6-5 to TRBJ1-1; D ambiguous. CDR1 and CDR2 from the germline V gene are MNHEY and SVGAGI. The V and J ends lost 2 bases and 1 base respectively, with 5 bases between them. This CDR3 comprises 13 residues. The CDR3 region has the DNA TGTGCCAGCAGTTACAACGGGAACACTGAAGCTTTCTTT. Its protein product is CASSYNGNTEAFF.

The chain combines TRBV5-6 with TRBJ2-3; 11 bases map to TRBD2. This CDR3 is 16 amino acids long. Germline CDR1 SGHDT, CDR2 YYEEEE. J gave up 5 bases and V 1 base, and 6 bases lay outside the gene matches. CDR3 protein: CASSLYSGGAKDTQYF. In DNA form, the CDR3 reads TGTGCCAGCAGCTTGTATAGCGGGGGGGCAAAAGATACGCAGTATTTT.

The chain links TRBV30 to TRBJ2-7, with D unclear. The CDR3 extends over 12 amino acids. Germline CDR1 reads GTSNPN; CDR2 reads SVGIG (reference sequence). V lost 2 bases and J 2 bases, leaving 7 bases between the germline ends. This CDR3 is CAWSWSAYEQYF. Here the CDR3 DNA reads TGTGCCTGGAGTTGGTCGGCCTACGAGCAGTACTTC.

This clone was observed a few times. For the CDR3, the DNA is TGTGCCAGCAGTTTAAGTCCAGGTTCGAGAGAGCAGTACTTC. Amino acids: CASSLSPGSREQYF. The chain has TRBV27 and TRBJ2-7; D not resolved. The CDR3 loop spans 14 amino acids. CDR1 and CDR2 (germline): MNHEY, SMNVEV (reference sequence). Trimming took off 2 bases at V and 7 bases at J, with 15 bases between the two ends.

CDR3 bases: TGTGCCAGCAGCCTCGGGGGAGGCCACGAGCAGTACTTC. Translated, it gives CASSLGGGHEQYF. V usage is TRBV5-6 and J usage is TRBJ2-7; possibly TRBD2 for D (6 bases). Trimming cost V 4 bases and J 5 bases, with 13 bases left between them. CDR1 is SGHDT, CDR2 YYEEEE, per germline. The CDR3 totals 13 residues.

The chain uses TRBV11-2 and TRBJ2-1; no clear D. The germline CDR1 and CDR2 sequences are SGHAT and FQNNGV. Trimming removed 4 bases from V and 5 bases from J, with 15 bases in between. This CDR3 has 15 amino acids. The CDR3 DNA reads as TGTGCCAGCAGCTGGACCCAAGGATCCCACAATGAGCAGTTCTTC. Translating gives CASSWTQGSHNEQFF.